The rows below give T cell receptor beta chains drawn from one sample of a study of early T cells in non-severe SARS-CoV-2 infection. TCRdb used MiXCR to reprocess the 5' RACE reads, holding one entry per CDR3 protein. This sample has 65,000 to 85,000 distinct CDR3 sequences, with 15% found just once. Sequenced: whole blood. The receptors shown here come from an adult who was a healthcare worker with PCR-confirmed SARS-CoV-2 infection or an uninfected control (not recorded which). Each CDR3 is given with its conserved first and last residue. The D gene is left open where the match is weak.

j_gene	len	v_gene	d_gene	CDR3aa
TRBJ2-1	14	TRBV25-1	TRBD1	CASSRWQGVGEQFF
TRBJ2-5	14	TRBV6-1	NA	CASSEGDSVETQYF
TRBJ1-1	10	TRBV29-1	NA	CSVGQGEAFF
TRBJ2-3	16	TRBV9	NA	CASSVRGLGFSDTQYF
TRBJ2-1	14	TRBV6-4	NA	CASSDGGSYNEQFF
TRBJ2-7	13	TRBV18	TRBD1	CASSPGTGFEQYF
TRBJ2-2	18	TRBV11-2	TRBD2	CASGLWPSGGDPTGELFF
TRBJ2-2	18	TRBV24-1	NA	CATSDRYVRDDNTGELFF
TRBJ2-1	13	TRBV11-2	TRBD2	CASSIAGVNEQFF
TRBJ1-1	15	TRBV6-6	NA	CASSRRSAMNTEAFF
TRBJ2-7	14	TRBV12-3/TRBV12-4	NA	CASSFLGDSYEQYF
TRBJ2-2	18	TRBV18	TRBD2	CASSPTPPLARSPGELFF
TRBJ2-3	16	TRBV5-4	TRBD2	CASSPRLAGGADTQYF
TRBJ1-5	15	TRBV7-2	NA	CASSERTGSNQPQHF
TRBJ2-3	11	TRBV7-2	NA	CASSYLDTQYF
TRBJ2-7	16	TRBV13	NA	CASSSRGDRKIYEQYF
TRBJ2-1	13	TRBV6-6	NA	CASSSTGSNEQFF
TRBJ1-5	15	TRBV20-1	NA	CSARGPGASNQPQHF
TRBJ1-1	13	TRBV19	NA	CASSMFGNTEAFF
TRBJ1-1	13	TRBV6-2/TRBV6-3	NA	CASSYAGSTEAFF
TRBJ2-2	16	TRBV6-2/TRBV6-3	NA	CASSYLIGVNTGELFF
TRBJ2-5	18	TRBV4-1	TRBD2	CASSPLGAGGHTQETQYF
TRBJ1-1	12	TRBV25-1	NA	CASSDLGLGAFF
TRBJ2-5	11	TRBV12-3/TRBV12-4	NA	CASSSYETQYF
TRBJ2-1	14	TRBV7-3	NA	CASSPEPVRNEQFF
TRBJ2-1	14	TRBV9	NA	CASSVADTYNEQFF
TRBJ2-7	14	TRBV28	NA	CASSPHRGKDEQYF
TRBJ2-7	12	TRBV29-1	NA	CSVRTASYEQYF
TRBJ2-1	15	TRBV6-4	NA	CASSDSAGPGNEQFF
TRBJ2-1	15	TRBV19	NA	CASSGKPLSYNEQFF
TRBJ2-1	16	TRBV29-1	NA	CSVEDPSRRSYNEQFF
TRBJ1-6	13	TRBV28	NA	CASSDGTNSPLHF
TRBJ2-3	15	TRBV20-1	TRBD2	CSAEDSGRVTDTQYF
TRBJ2-1	16	TRBV11-1	NA	CASSRNRVGPYNEQFF
TRBJ2-2	15	TRBV7-2	TRBD2	CASSREAGGTGELFF
TRBJ2-1	19	TRBV5-1	TRBD2	CASSLGGLAGGPEYNEQFF
TRBJ2-7	13	TRBV9	TRBD2	CASSPSSGYEQYF
TRBJ1-6	16	TRBV6-5	TRBD1	CASSSTPGTGDSPLHF
TRBJ1-2	15	TRBV6-5	NA	CASSYSNFINYGYTF
TRBJ1-3	12	TRBV28	NA	CASSLPLTAIYF
TRBJ1-2	13	TRBV9	TRBD1	CASSLDRGDGYTF
TRBJ1-2	16	TRBV7-8	NA	CASSLDTWGGDYGYTF
TRBJ2-2	15	TRBV7-2	NA	CASSPGSWNTGELFF
TRBJ2-7	17	TRBV6-1	TRBD1	CASSEASNNRGLSEQYF
TRBJ2-1	14	TRBV20-1	NA	CSARSRDFYNEQFF
TRBJ2-5	14	TRBV11-2	NA	CASSLAFGGETQYF
TRBJ2-5	13	TRBV20-1	TRBD1	CSASRGGMETQYF